The 13 T cell receptor beta chains below come from one sample, sequenced in a study of blood T cell repertoires in COVID-19. Data came from immunoSEQ multiplex PCR; TCRdb stores just in-frame clones and leaves some out. Of around 150,000 clones in the sample, 75% to 90% were seen once. The sample consisted of peripheral blood. The receptors stem from a human donor with acute or convalescent COVID-19. The donor label of this sample is uncertain.

The chain couples TRBV11-2 to TRBJ2-7, with D uncertain. V lost 5 bases and J 1 base, leaving 18 bases between the germline ends. The germline V gene has CDR1 SGHAT and CDR2 FQNNGV. The CDR3 consists of 16 residues. CDR3 DNA sequence: TGTGCCAGCAGCCCTGGGCAGGCAGCCTATTCCTACGAGCAGTACTTC. Amino acid sequence: CASSPGQAAYSYEQYF.

The rearrangement links TRBV27 to TRBJ1-1; 8 bases match TRBD1. Germline CDR1 and CDR2: MNHEY and SMNVEV (reference sequence). The CDR3 consists of 16 residues. J gave up 6 bases and V 5 bases, and 14 bases lay outside the gene matches. The DNA of the CDR3 is TGTGCCAGCAGTACGAGGCAGGGGGCCTCTTCTGCTGAAGCTTTCTTT. It is translated as CASSTRQGASSAEAFF.

This clone was detected only once. The same CDR3 is also encoded by other DNA sequences in this sample. The chain recombines TRBV6-5 with TRBJ1-6, with D possibly matching TRBD1 (6 bases). Trimming cost V 7 bases and J 0 bases, with 7 bases left between them. CDR1 and CDR2 from the germline V gene are MNHEY and SVGAGI. The CDR3 is 14 amino acids. The CDR3 spells CASKDSSYNSPLHF. The CDR3 nucleotides are TGTGCCAGCAAGGACAGCTCCTATAATTCACCCCTCCACTTT.

This chain connects TRBV4-2 to TRBJ2-5; 10 bases fit TRBD2. CDR3 length equals 18 residues. The ends lost 1 base at V and 5 bases at J; junction bases unmatched: 13. In germline, CDR1 is LGHNA, CDR2 YNFKEQ. CDR3 bases: TGTGCCAGCAGCCAAGGTGGGATCAGCGGGGGGGCTGGGGAGACCCAGTACTTC. Amino acids: CASSQGGISGGAGETQYF.

The chain carries TRBV7-2 and TRBJ1-6; TRBD1 matches 9 bases. Per germline, CDR1 SGHTA and CDR2 FQGNSA. V dropped 5 bases and J dropped 7; count of bases not matched to a gene: 6. This CDR3 comprises 15 residues. This CDR3 reads CASSPDRGTNSPLHF. CDR3 sequence (DNA): TGTGCCAGCAGCCCCGACAGGGGGACCAATTCACCCCTCCACTTT.

This chain connects TRBV7-8 to TRBJ1-4, with 9 bases lining up with TRBD1. The germline gives CDR1 SGHVS, CDR2 FQNEAQ. The length of the CDR3 is 19 residues. V was pared by 6 bases and J by 0 bases, with 14 bases of the junction left unmatched. CDR3 amino acids: CASRLSFSGDRATNEKLFF. CDR3 coding DNA: TGTGCCAGCAGGTTATCATTTTCCGGGGACAGGGCAACTAATGAAAAACTGTTTTTT.

The chain has TRBV25-1 and TRBJ1-6; TRBD1 agrees at 8 bases. Trimming cost V 5 bases and J 6 bases; bases outside gene matches: 12. The germline CDR1 and CDR2 sequences are MGHDK and SYGVNS. There are 17 residues in the CDR3. The CDR3 DNA sequence: TGTGCCAGCAGTCCTTACTCCGGGACAGGTTTTAATTCACCCCTCCACTTT. This codes for CASSPYSGTGFNSPLHF.

The gene calls are TRBV7-2 and TRBJ2-5; D may be TRBD2 (6 bases). V lost 2 bases and J 5 bases, leaving 12 bases between the germline ends. The germline V gene encodes CDR1 SGHTA and CDR2 FQGNSA. The length of the CDR3 is 14 residues. The CDR3 DNA sequence: TGTGCCAGCAGCTTAAGCGGAGGGGCGGAGACCCAGTACTTC. It translates to CASSLSGGAETQYF.

The J gene is TRBJ1-4, the V gene TRBV7-9; a possible D gene is TRBD1 (5 bases). The CDR3 totals 14 residues. V was trimmed by 3 bases and J by 11 bases, leaving 16 bases between them. The germline V gene encodes CDR1 SEHNR and CDR2 FQNEAQ (reference sequence). The CDR3 region is CASSFSGDNGKLFF. The CDR3 region has the DNA TGTGCCAGCAGCTTCTCGGGGGATAATGGGAAACTGTTTTTT.

The chain links TRBV5-1 to TRBJ1-1; 7 positions agree with TRBD1. The J segment lost 4 bases and the V segment lost 4 bases, leaving 7 bases of the junction unmatched. The CDR3 sequence is 14 residues long. Germline V lookup: CDR1 SGHRS, CDR2 YFSETQ. This CDR3 is CASSGLWDSTEAFF. As DNA, the CDR3 is TGCGCCAGCAGCGGTCTGTGGGACAGCACTGAAGCTTTCTTT.

A few counts support this clone. CDR3 nucleotide sequence: TGCGCCAGCAGCCTTGGCCAGGGCACAAATGAAAAACTGTTTTTT. Translated: CASSLGQGTNEKLFF. The chain links TRBV4-3 to TRBJ1-4; D is possibly TRBD1 (5 bases). Germline CDR1 and CDR2: LGHNA and YSLEER. V lost 4 bases and J lost 5, with 14 bases in between. The CDR3 covers 15 residues.

This chain links TRBV13 with TRBJ2-7, with 11 positions matching TRBD2. The CDR3 is made up of 15 amino acids. Germline assignment: CDR1 PRHDT and CDR2 FYEKMQ (reference sequence). J was trimmed by 2 bases and V by 4 bases; bases with no gene match: 4. The CDR3 DNA sequence: TGTGCCAGCAGCTCCGGACTAGCGGGCCCCTACGAGCAGTACTTC. Protein product: CASSSGLAGPYEQYF.

This sequence joins TRBV19 and TRBJ2-7, with 8 bases matching TRBD1. Germline assignment: CDR1 LNHDA and CDR2 SQIVND (reference sequence). The CDR3 runs to 14 residues. J lost 2 bases, V lost 4 bases, and 4 bases had no gene match. CDR3 protein: CASSNQGAPYEQYF. CDR3 coding DNA: TGTGCCAGTAGTAACCAGGGGGCACCCTACGAGCAGTACTTC. The full variable domain, rest sourced from reference TRBV19 and TRBJ2-7, is DGGITQSPKYLFRKEGQNVTLSCEQNLNHDAMYWYRQDPGQGLRLIYYSQIVNDFQKGDIAEGYSVSREKKESFPLTVTSAQKNPTAFYLCASSNQGAPYEQYFGPGTRLTVT.